This T cell receptor beta chain was found in a study of technical replicates of blood from several donors. V gave up 5 bases and J gave up 8 bases; unmatched junction bases: 9. CDR1 and CDR2 (germline): MNHEY, SMNVEV (reference sequence). The length of the CDR3 is 14 residues. Using immunoSEQ multiplex PCR, the repertoire was profiled, and TCRdb retains in-frame clones only, with some absent. This table has 95,000 or so clones, roughly 95% appearing once. The clonotype comes from a human donor in good health. Sequenced: T cells isolated from PBMCs. V usage is TRBV27 and J usage is TRBJ2-4; 7 nucleotides line up with TRBD1. CDR3 region: CASSVRGRRDIQYF. The CDR3 DNA is TGTGCCAGCAGTGTAAGGGGGCGCCGGGACATTCAGTACTTC.